This T cell receptor beta chain was recorded in a study of T cell responses to AZD1222 COVID-19 vaccine. CDR3 length: 13 amino acids. The V gene's germline CDR1 is SGHTA and CDR2 FQGTGA. V lost 3 bases and J lost 0, with 5 bases in between. Some clones are missing from TCRdb's copy, which holds only in-frame ones; the method was immunoSEQ multiplex PCR. Seen here are around 50,000 clones, 80% to 90% observed once, and the top ten hold around 7%. The chain employs TRBV7-3 and TRBJ1-1; D remains unclear. The TCR comes from an adult who received the AZD1222 COVID-19 vaccine. The input for sequencing was peripheral blood, taken 28 days after the second AZD1222 dose. This CDR3 reads CASSFALNTEAFF. CDR3 nucleotide sequence: TGTGCCAGCAGCTTCGCTTTGAACACTGAAGCTTTCTTT.